Here is one T cell receptor beta chain with its context. This CDR3 has 14 amino acids. The V segment lost 5 bases and the J segment 3 bases; nucleotides outside the gene matches: 6. The germline V gene has CDR1 SGHTA and CDR2 FQGNSA. Data came from immunoSEQ multiplex PCR; TCRdb stores just in-frame clones and leaves some out. The table lists around 170,000 clones, around nine tenths of them singletons, with 1.4% in the top ten. This specimen comes from a study of control samples from healthy donors and cancer patients. The specimen sequenced was blood. This clonotype originated in a man in his thirties or forties in good health. The chain links TRBV7-2 to TRBJ2-7, with 8 bases that match TRBD1. The CDR3 reads CASSVGQARYEQYF. In DNA form, the CDR3 reads TGTGCCAGCAGCGTGGGACAGGCCCGCTACGAGCAGTACTTC.